What follows are 10 T cell receptor beta chains derived from one specimen sequenced in a study of cytomegalovirus exposure and HLA in healthy donors. Researchers ran the PCR with 60 Vbeta and 13 Jbeta primers. TCRdb's copy holds only in-frame clones and misses some; the assay was immunoSEQ multiplex PCR. The sample consists of about 94,000 clones, about 80% of them appearing once. The specimen sequenced was PBMCs. These receptors originate from a man in his forties in good health and CMV-seropositive.

V and J are TRBV7-8 and TRBJ1-2, with a possible D match to TRBD1 (6 bases). V lost 1 base, J lost 4 bases, and 16 bases lay in between. The CDR3 extends over 16 amino acids. CDR1 is SGHVS, CDR2 FQNEAQ, per germline. The CDR3 DNA sequence: TGTGCCAGCAGCTTAGTAACGGCAGGGGCTGGCTATGGCTACACCTTC. As protein: CASSLVTAGAGYGYTF.

The chain combines TRBV6-1 with TRBJ2-5, with TRBD2 identical over 11 bases. The CDR3 consists of 16 residues. Trimming cost V 3 bases and J 1 base; bases outside gene matches: 4. Germline CDR1 MNHNS, CDR2 SASEGT. The CDR3 region is CASSDGLAGGQETQYF. The CDR3 DNA is TGTGCCAGCAGTGACGGCCTAGCGGGGGGCCAAGAGACCCAGTACTTC.

In this sample, this clone turned up once. This chain uses TRBV4-1 with TRBJ1-2, with a tentative D call TRBD1 (5 bases). Germline V gene data show CDR1 as MGHRA and CDR2 as YSYEKL. The V gene lost 0 bases and the J gene lost 1 base, with 9 bases spanning the gap. The length of the CDR3 is 15 residues. The CDR3 DNA is TGCGCCAGCAGCCAAGATGACAGAGTTAACTATGGCTACACCTTC. It specifies CASSQDDRVNYGYTF.

CDR3 sequence (DNA): TGTGCCAGCAGTCGCGCAGCGGGAGGGGAAGTTTACGAGCAGTACTTC. Translation gives CASSRAAGGEVYEQYF. The chain combines TRBV2 with TRBJ2-7; 10 nucleotides match TRBD2. V shed 5 bases, J shed 4 bases, and the junction held 11 bases outside the gene matches. Germline lookup yields CDR1 SNHLY and CDR2 FYNNEI. The length of the CDR3 is 16 residues.

CDR3 in amino acids: CASTQTGQETQYF. CDR3 DNA: TGTGCCAGTACCCAGACTGGCCAAGAGACCCAGTACTTC. This chain uses TRBV19 with TRBJ2-5; no reliable D call. The length of the CDR3 is 13 residues. In germline, CDR1 is LNHDA, CDR2 SQIVND (reference sequence). V lost 7 bases and J lost 1, with 10 bases in between. The full variable domain, its missing parts supplied by reference TRBV19 and TRBJ2-5, is DGGITQSPKYLFRKEGQNVTLSCEQNLNHDAMYWYRQDPGQGLRLIYYSQIVNDFQKGDIAEGYSVSREKKESFPLTVTSAQKNPTAFYLCASTQTGQETQYFGPGTRLLVL.

The chain joins TRBV2 to TRBJ2-3; D call uncertain. V was cut by 3 bases and J by 2 bases, with 6 bases left in between. Germline loops: CDR1 SNHLY, CDR2 FYNNEI. CDR3 length: 13 amino acids. CDR3: CASSDRNTDTQYF. The DNA of the CDR3 is TGTGCCAGCAGTGACAGGAACACAGATACGCAGTATTTT.

Worth noting for this clone: The junction does not match germline at one end; this may be a read error. The chain carries TRBV9 and TRBJ2-7, with 9 bases matching TRBD1. The CDR3 totals 12 residues. Germline V lookup: CDR1 SGDLS, CDR2 YYNGEE. The CDR3 here is CASSPDRGEQCF. Written as DNA, the CDR3 is TGTGCCAGCAGCCCTGACAGGGGGGAGCAGTGCTTC. The entire variable domain, with the rest obtained from reference TRBV9 and TRBJ2-7, is as follows: DSGVTQTPKHLITATGQRVTLRCSPRSGDLSVYWYQQSLDQGLQFLIQYYNGEERAKGNILERFSAQQFPDLHSELNLSSLELGDSALYFCASSPDRGEQCFGPGTRLTVT.

The chain carries TRBV7-2 and TRBJ2-4, with unresolved D. This CDR3 has 17 residues. CDR1 is SGHTA and CDR2 is FQGNSA in the germline V gene. The V end lost 5 bases, the J end lost 0 bases, and 17 bases lay between the germline ends. Here the CDR3 DNA reads TGTGCCAGCAGCCAGAGGTCGGAGTCCCTAGCCAAAAACATTCAGTACTTC. The encoded protein is CASSQRSESLAKNIQYF.

The J gene is TRBJ2-6, the V gene TRBV28, with 7 bases aligning to TRBD1. V shed 1 base and J 4 bases; nucleotides not matched to a gene: 4. The CDR3 extends over 16 amino acids. Germline CDR1 MDHEN, CDR2 SYDVKM. The CDR3 coding sequence is TGTGCCAGCAGTTTATACAGGGGAACCGGGGCCAACGTCCTGACTTTC. Protein sequence: CASSLYRGTGANVLTF.

The chain uses TRBV11-3 and TRBJ2-2; D uncertain. This CDR3 has 14 residues. CDR1 and CDR2 (germline): SGHNT, YENEEA. The V and J ends lost 3 bases and 2 bases respectively, with 7 bases between them. The CDR3 region has the DNA TGTGCCAGCAGCTTTGGGCAAAACACCGGGGAGCTGTTTTTT. Translating it yields CASSFGQNTGELFF. Together with reference TRBV11-3 and TRBJ2-2, the CDR3 gives the full variable domain: EAGVVQSPRYKIIEKKQPVAFWCNPISGHNTLYWYLQNLGQGPELLIRYENEEAVDDSQLPKDRFSAERLKGVDSTLKIQPAELGDSAVYLCASSFGQNTGELFFGEGSRLTVL.